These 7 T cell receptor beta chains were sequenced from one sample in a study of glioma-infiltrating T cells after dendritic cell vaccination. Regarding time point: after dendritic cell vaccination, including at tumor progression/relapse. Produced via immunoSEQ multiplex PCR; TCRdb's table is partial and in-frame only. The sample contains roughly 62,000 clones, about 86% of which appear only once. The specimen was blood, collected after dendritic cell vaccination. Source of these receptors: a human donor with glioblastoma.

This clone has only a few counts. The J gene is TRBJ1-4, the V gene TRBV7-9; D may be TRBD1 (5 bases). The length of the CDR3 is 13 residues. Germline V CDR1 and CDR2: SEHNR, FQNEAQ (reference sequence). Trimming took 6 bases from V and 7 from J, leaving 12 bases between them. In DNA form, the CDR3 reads TGTGCCAGCAGTGGGGCCGTGGGTGAAAAACTGTTTTTT. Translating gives CASSGAVGEKLFF.

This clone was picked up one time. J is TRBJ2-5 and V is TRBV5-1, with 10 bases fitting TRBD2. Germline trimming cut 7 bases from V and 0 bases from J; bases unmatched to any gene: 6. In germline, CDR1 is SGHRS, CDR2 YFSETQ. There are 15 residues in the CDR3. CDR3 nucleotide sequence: TGCGCCAGCGTTGAAGCGGGGGGGTACCAAGAGACCCAGTACTTC. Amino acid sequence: CASVEAGGYQETQYF.

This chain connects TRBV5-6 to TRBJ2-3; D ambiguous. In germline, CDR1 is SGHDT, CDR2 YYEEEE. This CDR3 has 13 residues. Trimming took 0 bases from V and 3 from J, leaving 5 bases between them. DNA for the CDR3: TGTGCCAGCAGCTTGGTGGCAACAGATACGCAGTATTTT. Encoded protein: CASSLVATDTQYF.

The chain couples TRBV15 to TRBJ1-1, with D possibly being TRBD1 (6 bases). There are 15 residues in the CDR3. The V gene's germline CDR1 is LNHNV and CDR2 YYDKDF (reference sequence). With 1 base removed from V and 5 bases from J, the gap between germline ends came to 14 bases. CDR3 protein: CATSRGEGGKTEAFF. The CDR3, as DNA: TGTGCCACCAGCAGAGGGGAGGGGGGGAAGACTGAAGCTTTCTTT.

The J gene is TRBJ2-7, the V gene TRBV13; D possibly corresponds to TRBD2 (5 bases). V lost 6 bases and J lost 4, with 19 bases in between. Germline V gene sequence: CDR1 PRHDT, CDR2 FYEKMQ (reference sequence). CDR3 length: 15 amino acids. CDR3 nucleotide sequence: TGTGCCAGCAGTAAAGGACTCGAGATTAATTACGAGCAGTACTTC. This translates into CASSKGLEINYEQYF.

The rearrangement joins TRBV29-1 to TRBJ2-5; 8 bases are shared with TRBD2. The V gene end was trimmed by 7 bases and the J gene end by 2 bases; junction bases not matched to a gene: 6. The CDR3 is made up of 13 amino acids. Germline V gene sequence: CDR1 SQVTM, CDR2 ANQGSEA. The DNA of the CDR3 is TGCAGCGCGGGAGGGGCAGAACAAGAGACCCAGTACTTC. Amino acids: CSAGGAEQETQYF.

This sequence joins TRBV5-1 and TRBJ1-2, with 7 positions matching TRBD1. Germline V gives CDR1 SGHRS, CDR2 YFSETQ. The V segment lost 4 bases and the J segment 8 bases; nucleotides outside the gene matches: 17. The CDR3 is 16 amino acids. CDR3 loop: CASSATAGTEVGGYTF. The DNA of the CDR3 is TGCGCCAGCAGCGCAACAGCCGGGACAGAGGTAGGCGGCTACACCTTC.